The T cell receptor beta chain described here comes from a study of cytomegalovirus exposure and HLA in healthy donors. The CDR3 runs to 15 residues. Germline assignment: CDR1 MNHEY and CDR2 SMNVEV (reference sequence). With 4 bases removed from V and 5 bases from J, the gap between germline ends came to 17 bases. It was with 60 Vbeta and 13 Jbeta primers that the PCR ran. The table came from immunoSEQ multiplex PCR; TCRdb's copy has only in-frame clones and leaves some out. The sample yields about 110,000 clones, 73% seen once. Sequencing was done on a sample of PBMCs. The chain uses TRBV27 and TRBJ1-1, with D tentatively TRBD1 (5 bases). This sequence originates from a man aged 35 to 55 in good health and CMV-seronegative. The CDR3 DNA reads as TGTGCCAGCAGTTCCGGTGGGGCCCGGGGGACTGAAGCTTTCTTT. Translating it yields CASSSGGARGTEAFF.